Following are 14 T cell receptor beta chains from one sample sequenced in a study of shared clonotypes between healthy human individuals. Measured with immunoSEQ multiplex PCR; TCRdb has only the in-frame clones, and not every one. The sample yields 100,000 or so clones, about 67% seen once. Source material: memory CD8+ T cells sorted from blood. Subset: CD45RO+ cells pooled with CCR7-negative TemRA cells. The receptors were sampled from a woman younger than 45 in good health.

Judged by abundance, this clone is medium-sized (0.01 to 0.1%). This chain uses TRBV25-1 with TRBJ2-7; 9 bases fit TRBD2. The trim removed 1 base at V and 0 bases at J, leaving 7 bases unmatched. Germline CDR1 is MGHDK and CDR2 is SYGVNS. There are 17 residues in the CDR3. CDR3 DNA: TGTGCCAGCAGTGAATCCGGCCTAGCGGGGTTCTCCTACGAGCAGTACTTC. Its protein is CASSESGLAGFSYEQYF.

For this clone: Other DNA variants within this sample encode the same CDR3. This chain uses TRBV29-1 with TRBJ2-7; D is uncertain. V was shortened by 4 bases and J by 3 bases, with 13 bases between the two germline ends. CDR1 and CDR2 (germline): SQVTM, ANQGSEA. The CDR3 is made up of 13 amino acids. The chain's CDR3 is CSVGSGEHYEQYF. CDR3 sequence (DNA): TGCAGCGTTGGTAGTGGAGAACACTACGAGCAGTACTTC.

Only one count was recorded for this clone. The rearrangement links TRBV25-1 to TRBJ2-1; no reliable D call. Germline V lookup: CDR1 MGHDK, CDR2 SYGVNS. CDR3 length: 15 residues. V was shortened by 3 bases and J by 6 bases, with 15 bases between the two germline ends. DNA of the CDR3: TGTGCCAGCAGTGAGCGTGACTTGGGATCCAATGAGCAGTTCTTC. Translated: CASSERDLGSNEQFF.

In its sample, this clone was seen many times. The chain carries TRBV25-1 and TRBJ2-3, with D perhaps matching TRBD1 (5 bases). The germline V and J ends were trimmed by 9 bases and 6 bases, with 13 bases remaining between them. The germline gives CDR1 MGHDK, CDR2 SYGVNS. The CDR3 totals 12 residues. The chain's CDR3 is CASTQGVDTQYF. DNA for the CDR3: TGTGCCAGTACACAAGGGGTGGATACGCAGTATTTT.

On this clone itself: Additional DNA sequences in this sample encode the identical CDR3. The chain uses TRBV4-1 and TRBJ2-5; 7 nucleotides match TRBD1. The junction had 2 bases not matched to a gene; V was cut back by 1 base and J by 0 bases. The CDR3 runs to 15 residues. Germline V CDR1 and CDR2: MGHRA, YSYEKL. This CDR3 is CASSQVQGDQETQYF. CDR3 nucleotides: TGCGCCAGCAGCCAAGTCCAGGGGGACCAAGAGACCCAGTACTTC.

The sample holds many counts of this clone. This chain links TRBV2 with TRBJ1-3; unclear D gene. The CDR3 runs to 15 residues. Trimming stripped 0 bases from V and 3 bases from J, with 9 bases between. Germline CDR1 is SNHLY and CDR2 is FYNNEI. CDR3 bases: TGTGCCAGCAGTGAAGCCCGCTACGGTGGAAACACCATATATTTT. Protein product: CASSEARYGGNTIYF.

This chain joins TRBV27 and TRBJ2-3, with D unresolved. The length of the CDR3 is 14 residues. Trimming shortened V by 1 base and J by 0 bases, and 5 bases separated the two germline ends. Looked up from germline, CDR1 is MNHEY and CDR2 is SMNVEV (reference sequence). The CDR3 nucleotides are TGTGCCAGCAGTTTATACGAGAGCACAGATACGCAGTATTTT. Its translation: CASSLYESTDTQYF.

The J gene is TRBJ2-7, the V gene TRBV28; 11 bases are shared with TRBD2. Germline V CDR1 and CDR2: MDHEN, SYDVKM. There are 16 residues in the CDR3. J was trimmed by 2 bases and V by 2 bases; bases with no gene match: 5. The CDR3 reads CASSLPTSGATYEQYF. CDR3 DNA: TGTGCCAGCAGTTTACCGACTAGCGGGGCAACCTACGAGCAGTACTTC.

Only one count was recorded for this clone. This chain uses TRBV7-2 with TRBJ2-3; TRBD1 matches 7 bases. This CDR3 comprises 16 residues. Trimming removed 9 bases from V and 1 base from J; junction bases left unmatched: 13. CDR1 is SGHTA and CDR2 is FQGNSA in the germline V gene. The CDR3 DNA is TGTGCCAGTTATCAAGGGGGCAGCGGACGCACAGATACGCAGTATTTT. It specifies CASYQGGSGRTDTQYF.

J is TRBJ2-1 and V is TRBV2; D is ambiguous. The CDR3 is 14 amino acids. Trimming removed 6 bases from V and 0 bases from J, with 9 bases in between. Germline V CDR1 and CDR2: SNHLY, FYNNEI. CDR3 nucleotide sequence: TGTGCCAGCAGGGCCCAGAGCTCCTACAATGAGCAGTTCTTC. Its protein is CASRAQSSYNEQFF.

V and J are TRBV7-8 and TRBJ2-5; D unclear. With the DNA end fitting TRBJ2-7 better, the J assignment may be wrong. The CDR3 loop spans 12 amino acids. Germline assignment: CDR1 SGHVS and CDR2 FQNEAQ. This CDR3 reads CASSLVTYEQYF. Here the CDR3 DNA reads TGTGCCAGCAGCTTAGTCACCTACGAGCAGTACTTC.

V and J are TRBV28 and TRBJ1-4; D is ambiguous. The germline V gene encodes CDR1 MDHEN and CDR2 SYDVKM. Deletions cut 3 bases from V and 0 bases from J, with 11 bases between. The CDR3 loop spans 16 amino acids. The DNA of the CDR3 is TGTGCCAGCAGTTTCAGTACTATTGCAACTAATGAAAAACTGTTTTTT. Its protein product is CASSFSTIATNEKLFF.

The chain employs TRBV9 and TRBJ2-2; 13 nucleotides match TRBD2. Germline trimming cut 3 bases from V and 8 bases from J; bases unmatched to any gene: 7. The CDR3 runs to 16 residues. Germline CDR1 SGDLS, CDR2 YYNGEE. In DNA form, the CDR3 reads TGTGCCAGCAGCGCAGAGGGACTAGCGGGATTTGGGGAGCTGTTTTTT. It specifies CASSAEGLAGFGELFF.

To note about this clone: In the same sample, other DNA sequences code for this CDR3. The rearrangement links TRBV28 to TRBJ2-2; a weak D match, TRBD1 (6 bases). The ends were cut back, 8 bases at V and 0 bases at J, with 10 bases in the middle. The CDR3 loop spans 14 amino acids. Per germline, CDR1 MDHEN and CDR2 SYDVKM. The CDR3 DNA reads TGTGCCAGCCGCAGGGACACGAACACCGGGGAGCTGTTTTTT. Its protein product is CASRRDTNTGELFF. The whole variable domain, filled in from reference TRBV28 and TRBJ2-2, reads DVKVTQSSRYLVKRTGEKVFLECVQDMDHENMFWYRQDPGLGLRLIYFSYDVKMKEKGDIPEGYSVSREKKERFSLILESASTNQTSMYLCASRRDTNTGELFFGEGSRLTVL.